The present T cell receptor (beta chain) was sequenced within a study of T cell repertoires in cytomegalovirus infection. Background on the study: It was the public TCR beta signatures that indicated both CMV infection and matching HLA type.

This clonotype occurred a few times. Its antigen remains unidentified. This CDR3 has 11 amino acids. Germline lookup yields CDR1 SGHDT and CDR2 YYEEEE. The V end was cut by 2 bases, the J end by 3 bases, with 3 bases between. Regarding the study as a whole: HLA-C-restricted CMV clonotypes gave the most frequent clonotype in two of eight donors. Using cumulative public TCR beta family frequency, the authors identified those who carried CMV together with the relevant HLA.

TCRdb ran MiXCR on the reads and lists one entry per CDR3 protein. The sample holds about 530,000 distinct CDR3 sequences, about 30% seen once. This TCR came from a human donor in good health (CMV status not recorded). Some clones in this sample may be carry-over from other donors' samples. Sequenced material: PBMCs. V and J are TRBV5-6 and TRBJ2-7; D is unclear. CDR3 bases: TGTGCCAGCAGCTTTGACTACGAGCAGTACGTC. Translation gives CASSFDYEQYV.